One sample yielded the 32 T cell receptor beta chains listed below, sequenced in a study of T cells in Graves' hyperthyroidism and ophthalmopathy. It was RNA transcripts that yielded the amplified TCR beta CDR3 regions. TCR CDR3 underwent first-round RT-PCR with the HTBI primer set. TCRdb called the multiplex PCR reads again in MiXCR, with one record for every CDR3 protein. The sample lists some 400,000 distinct CDR3 sequences, 11% to 15% occurring once. The source material was blood. These receptors originate from a woman aged 60-70 years with Graves' hyperthyroidism.

Many counts were recorded for this clonotype. The rearrangement links TRBV7-9 to TRBJ1-6; D is ambiguous. V shed 1 base and J shed 5 bases, with 9 bases lying between them. The CDR3 is 15 amino acids. Germline V gene sequence: CDR1 SEHNR, CDR2 FQNEAQ (reference sequence). CDR3 region: CASSLGHANNSPLHF. Written as DNA, the CDR3 is TGTGCCAGCAGCTTAGGCCATGCAAATAATTCACCCCTCCACTTT.

This clonotype came up many times. The chain uses TRBV6-6 and TRBJ1-5; TRBD1 agrees at 7 bases. From germline, CDR1 is MNHNY and CDR2 SVGAGI (reference sequence). This CDR3 has 15 residues. The J segment lost 4 bases and the V segment lost 2 bases, leaving 5 bases of the junction unmatched. The CDR3 loop reads CASSYVGQVNQPQHF. In DNA form, the CDR3 reads TGTGCCAGCAGTTACGTTGGACAGGTAAATCAGCCCCAGCATTTT.

This clonotype has a handful of counts. The chain uses TRBV19 and TRBJ2-2; D may be TRBD1 (6 bases). The CDR3 totals 12 residues. The V and J ends lost 7 bases and 7 bases respectively, with 10 bases between them. Germline CDR1 is LNHDA and CDR2 is SQIVND (reference sequence). The CDR3 DNA sequence: TGTGCCAGTAAACAGGGCGTCGGGGAGCTGTTTTTT. Amino acids: CASKQGVGELFF.

J is TRBJ2-7 and V is TRBV27; 7 nucleotides align to TRBD1. The CDR3 totals 17 residues. Losses at the gene ends were 1 base for V and 0 bases for J; bases not matched to a gene: 9. Germline CDR1 is MNHEY and CDR2 is SMNVEV (reference sequence). The CDR3 DNA sequence: TGTGCCAGCAGTTTATGGGGGACAGCAGCGCTCTCCTACGAGCAGTACTTC. Its translation: CASSLWGTAALSYEQYF.

This clonotype has a handful of counts. The rearrangement links TRBV6-5 to TRBJ2-4, with D perhaps TRBD1 or TRBD2 (5 bases each). Germline CDR1 MNHEY, CDR2 SVGAGI. The V end lost 1 base, the J end lost 0 bases, and 13 bases lay between the germline ends. The CDR3 runs 17 residues. The CDR3 reads CASSYLTGLLAKNIQYF. The CDR3 nucleotides are TGTGCCAGCAGTTACTTAACAGGACTGTTAGCCAAAAACATTCAGTACTTC.

This clonotype was recorded many times. The gene calls are TRBV12-3 or TRBV12-4 and TRBJ2-2; D gene uncertain. The CDR3 totals 14 residues. Trimming cost V 3 bases and J 3 bases, with 8 bases left between them. The CDR3 loop is CASSFLIDTGELFF. Here the CDR3 DNA reads TGTGCCAGCAGTTTCCTTATAGACACCGGGGAGCTGTTTTTT.

This clonotype was seen many times. This chain uses TRBV11-2 with TRBJ2-7; a possible D gene is TRBD1 (6 bases). The CDR3 consists of 14 residues. V lost 5 bases, J lost 7 bases, and 18 bases lay in between. Looked up from germline, CDR1 is SGHAT and CDR2 is FQNNGV. CDR3 in amino acids: CASSLGDTSLEQYF. The CDR3 nucleotides read TGTGCCAGCAGCCTCGGGGACACCTCGTTAGAGCAGTACTTC.

This clonotype was seen only a few times. V is TRBV11-3 and J is TRBJ2-7, with 7 bases aligning to TRBD2. Per germline, CDR1 SGHNT and CDR2 YENEEA. This CDR3 contains 15 residues. The junction had 11 bases not matched to a gene; V was cut back by 7 bases and J by 2 bases. The CDR3 protein is CASTFSGALTYEQYF. The CDR3 region has the DNA TGTGCCAGCACCTTCAGCGGGGCACTTACCTACGAGCAGTACTTC.

This clonotype was counted at least ten times. The V call is TRBV20-1, the J call TRBJ2-7, with TRBD1 matching 8 bases. The length of the CDR3 is 15 residues. Per germline, CDR1 DFQATT and CDR2 SNEGSKA (reference sequence). J gave up 0 bases and V 6 bases, and 10 bases lay outside the gene matches. CDR3 DNA: TGCAGTGCCGCGCCCGGGACAGGTGACTCCTACGAGCAGTACTTC. Its protein is CSAAPGTGDSYEQYF.

This clonotype was counted a few times. The genes are TRBV7-9 and TRBJ2-6; D uncertain. CDR1 is SEHNR and CDR2 is FQNEAQ in the germline V gene (reference sequence). This CDR3 region has 17 residues. The V gene lost 2 bases and the J gene lost 0 bases, with 11 bases spanning the gap. The CDR3 bases are TGTGCCAGCAGCTTAACCCCGTTTTTCTCTGGGGCCAACGTCCTGACTTTC. This sequence encodes CASSLTPFFSGANVLTF.

This clonotype came up many times. CDR3 sequence: CASRQPTGEYGYTF. CDR3 DNA: TGTGCCAGCAGACAACCGACAGGGGAGTATGGCTACACCTTC. This rearrangement joins TRBV28 to TRBJ1-2, with 8 bases that match TRBD1. Germline V CDR1 and CDR2: MDHEN, SYDVKM. This CDR3 has 14 residues. With V trimmed by 6 bases and J by 5 bases, 8 bases remained unmatched.

Concerning this clonotype itself: Its ends do not fully match the called genes, so a read error is possible. V is TRBV20-1 and J is TRBJ1-3; the D gene is possibly TRBD1 (5 bases). This CDR3 has 17 residues. In germline, CDR1 is DFQATT, CDR2 SNEGSKA (reference sequence). The CDR3 nucleotides are TGCGGTGCTAGAGGGGTGGTGGAGGGGTCTCCTGGAAACACCATATATTTT. This translates into CGARGVVEGSPGNTIYF.

Points on this clonotype: Just one base apart from a much larger clone, this may be a read error. This chain connects TRBV6-2 or TRBV6-3 to TRBJ1-1; the D is unclear. The CDR3 length is 15 residues. With 8 bases removed from V and 1 base from J, the gap between germline ends came to 17 bases. CDR1 is MNHEY, CDR2 SVGEGT, per germline. As DNA, the CDR3 is TGTGCCAGCCGTCGGCATCTGGTTTGGAACACTGAAGCTTTCTTT. Protein sequence: CASRRHLVWNTEAFF.

The J gene is TRBJ2-7, the V gene TRBV5-1; D might be TRBD2 (5 bases). The V gene lost 2 bases and the J gene lost 4 bases, with 10 bases spanning the gap. The CDR3 has 13 residues. The germline V gene encodes CDR1 SGHRS and CDR2 YFSETQ. CDR3 DNA: TGCGCCAGCAGCTTAGTCACTAGGTACGAGCAGTACTTC. It encodes CASSLVTRYEQYF.

A few counts support this clonotype. The chain has TRBV12-3 or TRBV12-4 and TRBJ2-3; 8 bases line up with TRBD2. V dropped 2 bases and J dropped 1; count of bases not matched to a gene: 8. The CDR3 length is 17 residues. The CDR3 DNA reads as TGTGCCAGCAGTTTACTGGCGGGAGGAAGCGGCACAGATACGCAGTATTTT. Residues: CASSLLAGGSGTDTQYF.

This clonotype occurred many times. The chain joins TRBV12-3 or TRBV12-4 to TRBJ2-5; the D is unclear. The length of the CDR3 is 11 residues. The V and J ends lost 6 bases and 3 bases respectively, with 5 bases between them. The CDR3 is CASSYEETQYF. In DNA, the CDR3 is TGTGCCAGCAGCTATGAAGAGACCCAGTACTTC.

This chain connects TRBV5-6 to TRBJ1-2, with 7 bases that match TRBD1. V lost 0 bases and J lost 4; bases outside the gene matches: 6. The germline V gene has CDR1 SGHDT and CDR2 YYEEEE. The CDR3 runs 15 residues. The CDR3 bases are TGTGCCAGCAGCTTGGAGGACAGGAACGGCTATGGCTACACCTTC. It translates to CASSLEDRNGYGYTF.

This clonotype was counted many times. Written as DNA, the CDR3 is TGTGCCAGCAGCTCTGCGAGCTCCTACAATGAGCAGTTCTTC. Its protein product is CASSSASSYNEQFF. The chain is built from TRBV7-9 and TRBJ2-1; no firm D call. The CDR3 length is 14 residues. Germline V lookup: CDR1 SEHNR, CDR2 FQNEAQ (reference sequence). Trimming cost V 4 bases and J 0 bases, with 7 bases left between them.

This clonotype was seen ten or more times. The chain is built from TRBV10-3 and TRBJ2-5, with unresolved D. From germline, CDR1 is ENHRY and CDR2 SYGVKD. There are 13 residues in the CDR3. Trimming removed 4 bases at V and 2 bases at J, with 8 bases between. CDR3 region: CAISGAVQETQYF. The DNA of the CDR3 is TGTGCCATCAGTGGGGCCGTACAAGAGACCCAGTACTTC.

There are many counts of this clonotype. This chain links TRBV2 with TRBJ2-5, with D possibly being TRBD1 (5 bases). Germline V gene lookup returns CDR1 SNHLY and CDR2 FYNNEI. This CDR3 is 14 amino acids long. V was cut by 0 bases and J by 5 bases, with 10 bases left in between. CDR3 in amino acids: CASSEAQGRETQYF. DNA for the CDR3: TGTGCCAGCAGTGAAGCTCAGGGAAGGGAGACCCAGTACTTC.

This chain uses TRBV6-1 with TRBJ2-2, with 7 bases aligning to TRBD2. The CDR3 runs to 14 residues. In germline, CDR1 is MNHNS, CDR2 SASEGT. Trimming took 6 bases from V and 8 from J; bases not matched to a gene: 9. The CDR3 spells CASRWTGGGGELFF. CDR3 DNA: TGTGCCAGCAGATGGACTGGGGGGGGTGGGGAGCTGTTTTTT.

The J gene is TRBJ2-1, the V gene TRBV12-3 or TRBV12-4, with 9 bases fitting TRBD1. J lost 6 bases, V lost 6 bases, and 6 bases had no gene match. The CDR3 contains 14 residues. The CDR3 loop is CASRRDRVRNEQFF. The CDR3 DNA follows: TGTGCCAGCAGGCGGGACAGGGTGCGCAATGAGCAGTTCTTC.

This clonotype was recorded at least ten times. J is TRBJ1-5 and V is TRBV5-1; 7 bases line up with TRBD1. Germline trimming cut 4 bases from V and 5 bases from J; bases unmatched to any gene: 3. This CDR3 spans 13 amino acids. The V gene's germline CDR1 is SGHRS and CDR2 YFSETQ. The CDR3 region has the DNA TGCGCCAGCAGCATCAGGGGGGATCAGCCCCAGCATTTT. Translation: CASSIRGDQPQHF.

This clonotype was recorded at least ten times. The rearrangement uses TRBV3-1 and TRBJ2-3; TRBD2 matches 10 bases. This CDR3 comprises 18 residues. Per the germline V gene, CDR1 is LGHDT and CDR2 is YNNKEL (reference sequence). Losses at the gene ends were 0 bases for V and 5 bases for J; bases not matched to a gene: 11. The CDR3 nucleotides are TGTGCCAGCAGCCAAGATCCAGGTAGCGGGAGGTTACAAGATACGCAGTATTTT. It is translated as CASSQDPGSGRLQDTQYF.

Notes on this clonotype: The junction and the germline gene differ at one end; a read error may be behind it. The rearrangement joins TRBV7-9 to TRBJ1-4; D gene unclear. CDR3 length: 12 amino acids. CDR1 is SEHNR and CDR2 is FQNEAQ in the germline V gene (reference sequence). Here the CDR3 reads CASSFDNEKPFF. The CDR3 DNA follows: TGTGCCAGCAGCTTTGATAATGAAAAACCGTTTTTT.

This clonotype showed up many times. The genes are TRBV7-9 and TRBJ2-5; 8 nucleotides agree with TRBD2. Germline V gene sequence: CDR1 SEHNR, CDR2 FQNEAQ (reference sequence). CDR3 length: 15 residues. The V and J ends lost 5 bases and 5 bases, in that order; junction bases with no gene match: 10. CDR3 DNA: TGTGCCAGCAGCCCTGAGGGGCGGGAGGCTGAGACCCAGTACTTC. As protein: CASSPEGREAETQYF. The whole variable domain, remainder taken from reference TRBV7-9 and TRBJ2-5, is DTGVSQNPRHKITKRGQNVTFRCDPISEHNRLYWYRQTLGQGPEFLTYFQNEAQLEKSRLLSDRFSAERPKGSFSTLEIQRTEQGDSAMYLCASSPEGREAETQYFGPGTRLLVL.

V usage is TRBV6-2 or TRBV6-3 and J usage is TRBJ2-3, with 7 bases lining up with TRBD1. CDR3 length: 15 residues. V lost 5 bases, J lost 4 bases, and 9 bases stayed unmatched. Germline CDR1 MNHEY, CDR2 SVGEGT. CDR3 region: CASSLPAGGSDTQYF. CDR3 bases: TGTGCCAGCAGTCTCCCGGCAGGGGGTTCAGATACGCAGTATTTT.

This clonotype was counted between two and nine times. The chain joins TRBV19 to TRBJ1-5, with D possibly TRBD1 on 6 matching bases. The germline V gene has CDR1 LNHDA and CDR2 SQIVND (reference sequence). The CDR3 totals 17 residues. Trimming removed 1 base from V and 3 bases from J, with 16 bases in between. The CDR3 region has the DNA TGTGCCAGTAGTATAGCCCCAGGGGCGAGATACAATCAGCCCCAGCATTTT. Encoded protein: CASSIAPGARYNQPQHF.

This clonotype was observed many times. V and J are TRBV20-1 and TRBJ2-1, with 9 positions matching TRBD2. This CDR3 has 17 residues. After removal of 1 base from V and 2 bases from J, the junction contained 9 bases not matched to a gene. Germline V gives CDR1 DFQATT, CDR2 SNEGSKA (reference sequence). Written as DNA, the CDR3 is TGCAGTGCTAGAGTCCCTAGCGGGACCAAAACCTACAATGAGCAGTTCTTC. The encoded protein is CSARVPSGTKTYNEQFF.

The sample holds many counts of this clonotype. The chain combines TRBV14 with TRBJ1-5, with D perhaps TRBD1 (5 bases). CDR3 length: 15 residues. Germline CDR1 is SGHDN and CDR2 is FVKESK. Trimming took off 0 bases at V and 6 bases at J, with 12 bases between the two ends. The DNA for the CDR3 is TGTGCCAGCAGCCAAGAAGAGGGAAGGGGTCAGCCCCAGCATTTT. Translated, it gives CASSQEEGRGQPQHF.

This clonotype was seen repeatedly, ten times or more. This rearrangement joins TRBV12-3 or TRBV12-4 to TRBJ1-1; a possible D gene is TRBD1 (5 bases). This CDR3 contains 16 residues. V lost 6 bases, J lost 1 base, and 18 bases lay in between. The CDR3 DNA is TGTGCCAGCAGCCCGGACCGCACGGGGGGGAACACTGAAGCTTTCTTT. Protein sequence: CASSPDRTGGNTEAFF.

In its sample, this clonotype was seen a few times. This rearrangement joins TRBV7-2 to TRBJ1-5; TRBD1 matches at 9 bases. V shed 5 bases and J 9 bases; nucleotides not matched to a gene: 8. Germline CDR1 and CDR2: SGHTA and FQGNSA. The length of the CDR3 is 14 residues. The CDR3 region has the DNA TGTGCCAGCAGCCCCACAGGGGGCAGGAGGCCCCAGCATTTT. This sequence encodes CASSPTGGRRPQHF. Drawing the rest from reference TRBV7-2 and TRBJ1-5, the complete variable domain is GAGVSQSPSNKVTEKGKDVELRCDPISGHTALYWYRQSLGQGLEFLIYFQGNSAPDKSGLPSDRFSAERTGGSVSTLTIQRTQQEDSAVYLCASSPTGGRRPQHFGDGTRLSIL.